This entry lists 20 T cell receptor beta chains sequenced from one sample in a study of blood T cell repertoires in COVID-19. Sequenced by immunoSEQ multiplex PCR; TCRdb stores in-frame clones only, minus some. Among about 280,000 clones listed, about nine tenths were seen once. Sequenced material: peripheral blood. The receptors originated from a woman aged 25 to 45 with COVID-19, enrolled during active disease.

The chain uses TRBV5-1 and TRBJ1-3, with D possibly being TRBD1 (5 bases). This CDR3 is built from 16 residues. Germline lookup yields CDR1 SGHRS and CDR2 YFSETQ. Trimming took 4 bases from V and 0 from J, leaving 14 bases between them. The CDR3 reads CASSQRGDRSGNTIYF. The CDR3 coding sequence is TGCGCCAGCAGCCAGCGGGGGGACCGCTCTGGAAACACCATATATTTT. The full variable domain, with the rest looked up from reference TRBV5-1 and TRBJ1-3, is KAGVTQTPRYLIKTRGQQVTLSCSPISGHRSVSWYQQTPGQGLQFLFEYFSETQRNKGNFPGRFSGRQFSNSRSEMNVSTLELGDSALYLCASSQRGDRSGNTIYFGEGSWLTVV.

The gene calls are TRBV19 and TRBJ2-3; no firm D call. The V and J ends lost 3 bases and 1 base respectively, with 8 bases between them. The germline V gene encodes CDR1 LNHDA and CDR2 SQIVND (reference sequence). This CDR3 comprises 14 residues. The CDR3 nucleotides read TGTGCCAGTAGTATGCGACAAGGCACAGATACGCAGTATTTT. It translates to CASSMRQGTDTQYF.

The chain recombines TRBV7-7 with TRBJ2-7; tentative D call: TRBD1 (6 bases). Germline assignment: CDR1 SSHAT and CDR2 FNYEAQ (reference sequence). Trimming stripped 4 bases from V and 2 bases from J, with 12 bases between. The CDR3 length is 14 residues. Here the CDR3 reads CASSSSDRPYEQYF. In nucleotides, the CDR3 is TGTGCCAGCAGCTCGTCGGACAGACCCTACGAGCAGTACTTC.

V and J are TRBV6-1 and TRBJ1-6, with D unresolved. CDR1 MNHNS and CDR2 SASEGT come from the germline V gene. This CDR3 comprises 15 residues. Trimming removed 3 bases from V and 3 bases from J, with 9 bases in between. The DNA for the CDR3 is TGTGCCAGCAGTGACGAGAGGTACTATAATTCACCCCTCCACTTT. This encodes CASSDERYYNSPLHF.

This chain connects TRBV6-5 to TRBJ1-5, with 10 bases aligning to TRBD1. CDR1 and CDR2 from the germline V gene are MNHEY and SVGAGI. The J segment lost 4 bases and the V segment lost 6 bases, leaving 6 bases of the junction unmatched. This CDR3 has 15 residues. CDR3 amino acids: CASSRDRGWNQPQHF. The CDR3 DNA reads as TGTGCCAGCAGCCGGGACAGGGGATGGAATCAGCCCCAGCATTTT.

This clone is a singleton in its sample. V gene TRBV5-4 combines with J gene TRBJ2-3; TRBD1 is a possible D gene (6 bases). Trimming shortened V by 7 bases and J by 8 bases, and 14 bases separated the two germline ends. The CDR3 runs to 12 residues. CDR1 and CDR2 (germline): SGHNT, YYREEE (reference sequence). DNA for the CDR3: TGTGCCAGCGCCCGGGACATCGGTACGCAGTATTTT. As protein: CASARDIGTQYF.

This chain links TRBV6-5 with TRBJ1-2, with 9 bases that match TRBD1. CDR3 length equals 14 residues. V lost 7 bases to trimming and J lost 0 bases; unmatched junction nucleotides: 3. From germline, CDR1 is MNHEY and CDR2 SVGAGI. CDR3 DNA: TGTGCCAGCATGGGACAGGGAGCTAACTATGGCTACACCTTC. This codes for CASMGQGANYGYTF.

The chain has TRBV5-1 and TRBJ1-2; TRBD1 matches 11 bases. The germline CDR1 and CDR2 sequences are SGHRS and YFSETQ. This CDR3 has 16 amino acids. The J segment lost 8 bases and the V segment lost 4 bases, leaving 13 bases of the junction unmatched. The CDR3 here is CASSPILPGQGEGYTF. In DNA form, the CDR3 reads TGCGCCAGCAGCCCTATCCTCCCGGGACAGGGGGAGGGCTACACCTTC.

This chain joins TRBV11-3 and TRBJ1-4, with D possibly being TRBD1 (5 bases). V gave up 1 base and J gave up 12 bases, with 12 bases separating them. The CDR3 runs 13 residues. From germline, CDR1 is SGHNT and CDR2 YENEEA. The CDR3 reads CASSLVPGGELFF. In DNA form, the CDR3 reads TGTGCCAGCAGCTTAGTACCCGGGGGTGAACTGTTTTTT.

CDR3 sequence reads: CASRDSGTGTYGYTF. The CDR3 coding sequence is TGTGCCAGCAGAGACTCCGGGACAGGGACCTATGGCTACACCTTC. The rearrangement joins TRBV6-5 to TRBJ1-2, with TRBD1 matching 9 bases. Germline V gives CDR1 MNHEY, CDR2 SVGAGI. This CDR3 is 15 amino acids long. The V and J ends lost 6 bases and 4 bases, in that order; junction bases with no gene match: 9.

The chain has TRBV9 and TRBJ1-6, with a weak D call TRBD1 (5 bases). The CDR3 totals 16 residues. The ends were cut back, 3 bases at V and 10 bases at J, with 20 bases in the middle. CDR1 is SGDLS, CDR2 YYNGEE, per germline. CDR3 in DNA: TGTGCCAGCAGCGCTCCCCCCGACAGTATGGAATCACCCCTCCACTTT. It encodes CASSAPPDSMESPLHF.

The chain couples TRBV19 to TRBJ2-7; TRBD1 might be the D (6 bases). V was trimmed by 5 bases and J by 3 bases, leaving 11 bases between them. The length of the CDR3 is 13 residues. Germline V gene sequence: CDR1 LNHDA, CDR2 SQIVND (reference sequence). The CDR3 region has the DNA TGTGCCAGTAGTCAGGGGAAGGGCTACGAGCAGTACTTC. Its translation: CASSQGKGYEQYF.

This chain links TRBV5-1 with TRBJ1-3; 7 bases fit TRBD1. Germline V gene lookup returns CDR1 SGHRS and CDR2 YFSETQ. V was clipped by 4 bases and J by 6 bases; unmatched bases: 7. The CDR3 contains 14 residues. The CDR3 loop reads CASSETGQKNTIYF. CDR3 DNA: TGCGCCAGCAGCGAAACGGGACAGAAAAACACCATATATTTT.

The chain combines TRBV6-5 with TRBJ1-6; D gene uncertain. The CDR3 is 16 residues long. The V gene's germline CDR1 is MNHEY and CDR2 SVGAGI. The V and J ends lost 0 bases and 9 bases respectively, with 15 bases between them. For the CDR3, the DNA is TGTGCCAGCAGTTACTCGAGGGCGGGGTTTGGTTCACCCCTCCACTTT. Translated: CASSYSRAGFGSPLHF.

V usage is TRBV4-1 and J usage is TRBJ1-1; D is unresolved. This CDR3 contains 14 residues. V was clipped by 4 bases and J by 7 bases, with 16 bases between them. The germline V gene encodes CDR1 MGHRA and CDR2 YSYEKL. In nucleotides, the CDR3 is TGCGCCAGCAGCCTGGGTCCGGGGTCGGGTGAAGCTTTCTTT. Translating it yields CASSLGPGSGEAFF.

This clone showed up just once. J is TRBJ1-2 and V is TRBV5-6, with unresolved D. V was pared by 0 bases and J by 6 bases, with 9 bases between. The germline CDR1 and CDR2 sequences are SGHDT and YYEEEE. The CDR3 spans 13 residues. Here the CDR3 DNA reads TGTGCCAGCAGCTTGGGGGCAGCTCATGGCTACACCTTC. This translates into CASSLGAAHGYTF.

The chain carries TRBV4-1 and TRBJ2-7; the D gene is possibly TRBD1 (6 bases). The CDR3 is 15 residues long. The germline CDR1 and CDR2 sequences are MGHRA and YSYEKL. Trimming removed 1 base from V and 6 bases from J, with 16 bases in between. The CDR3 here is CASSQATGQLTEQYF. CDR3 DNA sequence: TGCGCCAGCAGCCAAGCGACAGGACAGCTAACCGAGCAGTACTTC.

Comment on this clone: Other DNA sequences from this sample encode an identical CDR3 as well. DNA for the CDR3: TGTGCCAGCAGCTTAGGCGGCACAGATACGCAGTATTTT. Its protein is CASSLGGTDTQYF. V usage is TRBV13 and J usage is TRBJ2-3; D gene ambiguous. Trimming took 0 bases from V and 1 from J, leaving 2 bases between them. CDR3 length: 13 amino acids. Germline CDR1 and CDR2: PRHDT and FYEKMQ (reference sequence). The entire variable domain, with the rest obtained from reference TRBV13 and TRBJ2-3, is as follows: AAGVIQSPRHLIKEKRETATLKCYPIPRHDTVYWYQQGPGQDPQFLISFYEKMQSDKGSIPDRFSAQQFSDYHSELNMSSLELGDSALYFCASSLGGTDTQYFGPGTRLTVL.

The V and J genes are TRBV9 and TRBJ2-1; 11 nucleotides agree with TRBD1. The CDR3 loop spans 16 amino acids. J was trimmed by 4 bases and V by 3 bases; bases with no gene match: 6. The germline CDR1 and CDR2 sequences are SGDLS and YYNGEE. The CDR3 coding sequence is TGTGCCAGCAGCGCTGGACAGGGGGCGCGATACAATGAGCAGTTCTTC. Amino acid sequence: CASSAGQGARYNEQFF.

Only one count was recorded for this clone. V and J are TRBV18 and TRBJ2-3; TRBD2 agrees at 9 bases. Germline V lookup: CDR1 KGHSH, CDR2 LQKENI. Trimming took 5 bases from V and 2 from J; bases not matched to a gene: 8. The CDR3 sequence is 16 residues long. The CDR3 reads CASSTLAGPLTDTQYF. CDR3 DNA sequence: TGTGCCAGCTCAACCCTAGCGGGACCCCTCACAGATACGCAGTATTTT. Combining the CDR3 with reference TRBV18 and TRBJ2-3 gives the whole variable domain NAGVMQNPRHLVRRRGQEARLRCSPMKGHSHVYWYRQLPEEGLKFMVYLQKENIIDESGMPKERFSAEFPKEGPSILRIQQVVRGDSAAYFCASSTLAGPLTDTQYFGPGTRLTVL.